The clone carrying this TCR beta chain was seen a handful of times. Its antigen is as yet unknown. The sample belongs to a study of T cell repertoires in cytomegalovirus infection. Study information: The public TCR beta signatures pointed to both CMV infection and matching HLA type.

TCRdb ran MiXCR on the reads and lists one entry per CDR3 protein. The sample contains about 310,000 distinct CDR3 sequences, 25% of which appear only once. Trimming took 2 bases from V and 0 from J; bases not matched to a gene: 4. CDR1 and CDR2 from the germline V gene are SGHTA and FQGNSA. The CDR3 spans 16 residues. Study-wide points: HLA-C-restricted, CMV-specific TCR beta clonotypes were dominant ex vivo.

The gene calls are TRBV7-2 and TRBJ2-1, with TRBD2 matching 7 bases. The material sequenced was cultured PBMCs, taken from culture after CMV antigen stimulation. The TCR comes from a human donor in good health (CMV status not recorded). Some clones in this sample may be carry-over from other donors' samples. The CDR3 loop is CASSLLRGSSYNEQFF. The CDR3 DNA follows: TGTGCCAGCAGCTTATTGCGCGGGAGCTCCTACAATGAGCAGTTCTTC.